The 17 T cell receptor beta chains below come from one sample, sequenced in a study of blood T cell repertoires in COVID-19. Generated by immunoSEQ multiplex PCR, the TCRdb table keeps only in-frame clones and is missing some. Among about 110,000 clones listed, over 70% were seen once. The sequencing sample was made of peripheral blood. Receptor source: a human donor with acute or convalescent COVID-19. The donor label of this sample is uncertain.

This chain uses TRBV2 with TRBJ1-1, with TRBD1 matching over 9 bases. The CDR3 extends over 13 amino acids. Germline lookup yields CDR1 SNHLY and CDR2 FYNNEI. V gave up 1 base and J gave up 10 bases; unmatched junction bases: 4. The CDR3 is CASSEGRQGGAFF. CDR3 nucleotide sequence: TGTGCCAGCAGTGAAGGTCGACAGGGGGGAGCTTTCTTT.

The chain recombines TRBV27 with TRBJ1-1; the D gene is possibly TRBD1 (6 bases). Germline V gene sequence: CDR1 MNHEY, CDR2 SMNVEV (reference sequence). The CDR3 covers 17 residues. The V and J ends lost 7 bases and 0 bases respectively, with 21 bases between them. The CDR3 region has the DNA TGTGCCAGCAAACCGGATAGGGGACATTGGATGAACACTGAAGCTTTCTTT. This translates into CASKPDRGHWMNTEAFF.

This clone was recorded a few times. The chain combines TRBV5-1 with TRBJ2-3; D uncertain. The CDR3 consists of 14 residues. V was clipped by 3 bases and J by 4 bases, with 12 bases between them. Per the germline V gene, CDR1 is SGHRS and CDR2 is YFSETQ. As DNA, the CDR3 is TGCGCCAGCAGCTATTATGGCACCTCAGATACGCAGTATTTT. It encodes CASSYYGTSDTQYF.

This clone has just a few counts. This sequence joins TRBV5-4 and TRBJ2-2; TRBD2 aligns across 10 bases. Losses at the gene ends were 4 bases for V and 5 bases for J; bases not matched to a gene: 8. Per germline, CDR1 SGHNT and CDR2 YYREEE (reference sequence). The CDR3 is made up of 16 amino acids. The CDR3 loop reads CASSTTAGGPTGELFF. CDR3 nucleotide sequence: TGTGCCAGCAGCACAACAGCGGGGGGGCCGACCGGGGAGCTGTTTTTT.

The rearrangement uses TRBV27 and TRBJ2-3; 9 bases are a match to TRBD2. J lost 12 bases, V lost 0 bases, and 10 bases had no gene match. Germline V gene sequence: CDR1 MNHEY, CDR2 SMNVEV (reference sequence). The CDR3 extends over 15 amino acids. In nucleotides, the CDR3 is TGTGCCAGCAGTTTATCGGGAATAGGACTAGCGCCTCAGTATTTT. Amino acids: CASSLSGIGLAPQYF.

The chain joins TRBV7-9 to TRBJ2-3; 8 bases align to TRBD1. The V gene's germline CDR1 is SEHNR and CDR2 FQNEAQ (reference sequence). The CDR3 is 15 residues long. J was trimmed by 3 bases and V by 5 bases; bases with no gene match: 7. In DNA form, the CDR3 reads TGTGCCAGCAGCCCTCAGGGGGCGCAGACAGATACGCAGTATTTT. It is translated as CASSPQGAQTDTQYF.

The table lists this clone with a count of one. CDR3 nucleotides: TGTGCCAGCAGCTTAGCCCTTGGGCAGCGGGCTTTCTTT. This codes for CASSLALGQRAFF. This sequence joins TRBV7-6 and TRBJ1-1; D gene uncertain. The V gene's germline CDR1 is SGHVS and CDR2 FNYEAQ. V gave up 0 bases and J gave up 11 bases, with 13 bases separating them. The CDR3 is 13 amino acids.

This chain joins TRBV6-4 and TRBJ2-1; no reliable D call. Germline CDR1 MRHNA, CDR2 SNTAGT. The germline V and J ends were trimmed by 1 base and 0 bases, with 4 bases remaining between them. The length of the CDR3 is 14 residues. The CDR3: CASSDLSSYNEQFF. CDR3 nucleotides: TGTGCCAGCAGTGACTTGAGCTCCTACAATGAGCAGTTCTTC.

This chain connects TRBV27 to TRBJ1-2; weak D call: TRBD1 (6 bases). Trimming removed 11 bases at V and 8 bases at J, with 27 bases between. This CDR3 has 15 residues. Germline V CDR1 and CDR2: MNHEY, SMNVEV (reference sequence). CDR3 in amino acids: CASPTGCEALSGYTF. CDR3 nucleotides: TGTGCCTCTCCAACAGGGTGCGAGGCCCTTTCGGGCTACACCTTC.

This clone appeared a single time. The genes are TRBV6-6 and TRBJ2-5; 12 bases agree with TRBD1. The junction had 7 bases not matched to a gene; V was cut back by 6 bases and J by 5 bases. This CDR3 comprises 15 residues. CDR1 and CDR2 (germline): MNHNY, SVGAGI (reference sequence). The CDR3 sequence: CASSPGTGGRETQYF. In DNA, the CDR3 is TGTGCCAGCAGCCCCGGGACAGGGGGCCGGGAGACCCAGTACTTC.

CDR3 sequence (DNA): TGTGCCAGTAGTATAACAGGGGTGAGCAATCAGCCCCAGCATTTT. Protein sequence: CASSITGVSNQPQHF. The J gene is TRBJ1-5, the V gene TRBV19, with TRBD1 matching over 7 bases. The V gene end was trimmed by 2 bases and the J gene end by 1 base; junction bases not matched to a gene: 2. The length of the CDR3 is 15 residues. CDR1 and CDR2 from the germline V gene are LNHDA and SQIVND (reference sequence).

The chain uses TRBV9 and TRBJ2-2; 11 positions agree with TRBD2. Losses at the gene ends were 4 bases for V and 2 bases for J; bases not matched to a gene: 4. Germline loops: CDR1 SGDLS, CDR2 YYNGEE. The CDR3 sequence is 16 residues long. The CDR3 DNA sequence: TGTGCCAGCAGCCGACTAGCGGGGCGCAACACCGGGGAGCTGTTTTTT. This encodes CASSRLAGRNTGELFF.

This clone was recorded only once. The chain joins TRBV10-3 to TRBJ1-2; 8 bases map to TRBD1. The CDR3 loop spans 12 amino acids. Trimming took 4 bases from V and 5 from J; bases not matched to a gene: 0. The V gene's germline CDR1 is ENHRY and CDR2 SYGVKD. For the CDR3, the DNA is TGTGCCATCAGTGGACAGGGGTATGGCTACACCTTC. It is translated as CAISGQGYGYTF.

V gene TRBV6-5 combines with J gene TRBJ1-1; D remains ambiguous. Per the germline V gene, CDR1 is MNHEY and CDR2 is SVGAGI. Trimming removed 8 bases at V and 4 bases at J, with 11 bases between. CDR3 length: 12 amino acids. In DNA form, the CDR3 reads TGTGCCAGCCAAGGTGACACCACTGAAGCTTTCTTT. It specifies CASQGDTTEAFF.

The chain uses TRBV18 and TRBJ1-1; D call uncertain. The CDR3 has 11 amino acids. Trimming took off 2 bases at V and 11 bases at J, with 9 bases between the two ends. Germline-derived CDR1 and CDR2 are KGHSH and LQKENI. Written as DNA, the CDR3 is TGTGCCAGCTCACCAGAGAGGCAGGCTTTCTTT. It translates to CASSPERQAFF.

This clone has a count of ten or more. The same CDR3 can be traced to other DNA sequences in this sample. V gene TRBV2 combines with J gene TRBJ2-5; 7 bases are a match to TRBD1. The CDR3 covers 11 residues. Germline trimming cut 9 bases from V and 5 bases from J; bases unmatched to any gene: 3. Germline loops: CDR1 SNHLY, CDR2 FYNNEI. CDR3 DNA: TGTGCCAGTACAGGGGTTGAGACCCAGTACTTC. Its protein product is CASTGVETQYF.

The chain is built from TRBV11-1 and TRBJ1-6; no reliable D call. There are 15 residues in the CDR3. Trimming shortened V by 5 bases and J by 4 bases, and 12 bases separated the two germline ends. Germline CDR1 is SGHAT and CDR2 is FQDESV (reference sequence). Here the CDR3 DNA reads TGTGCCAGCAGCCGAGATACGGGGTATAATTCACCCCTCCACTTT. Translated, it gives CASSRDTGYNSPLHF.